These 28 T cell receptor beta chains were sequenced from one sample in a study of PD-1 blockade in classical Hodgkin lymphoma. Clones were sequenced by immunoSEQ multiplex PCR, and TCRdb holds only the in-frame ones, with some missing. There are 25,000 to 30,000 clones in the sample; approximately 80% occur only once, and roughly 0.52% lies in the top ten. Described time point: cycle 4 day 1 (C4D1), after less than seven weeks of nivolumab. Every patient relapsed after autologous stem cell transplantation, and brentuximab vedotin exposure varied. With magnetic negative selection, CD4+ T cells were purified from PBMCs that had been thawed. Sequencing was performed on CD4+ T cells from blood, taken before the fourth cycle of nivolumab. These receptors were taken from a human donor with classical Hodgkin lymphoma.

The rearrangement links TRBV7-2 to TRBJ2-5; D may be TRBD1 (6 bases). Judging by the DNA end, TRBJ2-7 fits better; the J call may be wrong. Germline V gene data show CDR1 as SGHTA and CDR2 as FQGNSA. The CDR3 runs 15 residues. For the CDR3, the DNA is TGTGCCAGCAGCCCCAGGGACAACCCGGCTTACGAGCAGTACTTC. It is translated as CASSPRDNPAYEQYF.

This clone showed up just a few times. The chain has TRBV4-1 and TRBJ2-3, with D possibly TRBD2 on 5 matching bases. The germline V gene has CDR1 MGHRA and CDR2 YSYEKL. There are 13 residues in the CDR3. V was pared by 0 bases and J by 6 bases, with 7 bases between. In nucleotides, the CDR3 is TGCGCCAGCAGCCAAGATAGGGAGGATACGCAGTATTTT. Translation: CASSQDREDTQYF.

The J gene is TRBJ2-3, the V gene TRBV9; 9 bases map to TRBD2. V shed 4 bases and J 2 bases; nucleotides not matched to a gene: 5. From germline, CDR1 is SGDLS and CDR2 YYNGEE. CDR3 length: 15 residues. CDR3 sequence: CASSPLAGATDTQYF. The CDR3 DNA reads TGTGCCAGCAGCCCGTTAGCGGGGGCCACAGATACGCAGTATTTT. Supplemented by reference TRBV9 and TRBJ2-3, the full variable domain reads DSGVTQTPKHLITATGQRVTLRCSPRSGDLSVYWYQQSLDQGLQFLIQYYNGEERAKGNILERFSAQQFPDLHSELNLSSLELGDSALYFCASSPLAGATDTQYFGPGTRLTVL.

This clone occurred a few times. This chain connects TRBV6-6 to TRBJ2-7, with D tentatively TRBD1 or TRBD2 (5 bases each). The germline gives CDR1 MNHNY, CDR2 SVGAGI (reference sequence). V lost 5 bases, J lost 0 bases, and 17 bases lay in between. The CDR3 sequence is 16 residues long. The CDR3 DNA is TGTGCCAGCAGTGGGGACCGCAGGGTGAGCTCCTACGAGCAGTACTTC. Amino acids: CASSGDRRVSSYEQYF.

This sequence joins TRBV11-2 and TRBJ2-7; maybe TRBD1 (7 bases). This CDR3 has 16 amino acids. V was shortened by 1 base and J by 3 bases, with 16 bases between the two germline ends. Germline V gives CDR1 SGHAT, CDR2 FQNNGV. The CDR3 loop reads CASSLGRGNRGYEQYF. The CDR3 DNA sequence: TGTGCCAGCAGCTTAGGGCGGGGAAACAGGGGCTACGAGCAGTACTTC.

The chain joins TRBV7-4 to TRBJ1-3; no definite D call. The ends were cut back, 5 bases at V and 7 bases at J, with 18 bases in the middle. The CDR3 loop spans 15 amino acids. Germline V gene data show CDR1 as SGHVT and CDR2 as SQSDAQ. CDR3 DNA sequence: TGTGCCAGCAGCCTAAACGGCCCCGAGCGCAACACCATATATTTT. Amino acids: CASSLNGPERNTIYF.

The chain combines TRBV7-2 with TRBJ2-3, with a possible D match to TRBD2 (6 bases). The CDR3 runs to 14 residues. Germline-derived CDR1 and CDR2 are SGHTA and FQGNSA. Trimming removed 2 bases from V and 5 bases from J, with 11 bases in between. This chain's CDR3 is CASSLTAGIDTQYF. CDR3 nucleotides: TGTGCCAGCAGCTTAACGGCGGGGATAGATACGCAGTATTTT.

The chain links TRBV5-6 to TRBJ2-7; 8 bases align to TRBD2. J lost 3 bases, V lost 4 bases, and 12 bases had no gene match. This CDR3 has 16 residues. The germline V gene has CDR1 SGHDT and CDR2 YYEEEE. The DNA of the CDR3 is TGTGCCAGCAGCCGCGGGGGGACTATCCCCGTCTACGAGCAGTACTTC. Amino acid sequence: CASSRGGTIPVYEQYF.

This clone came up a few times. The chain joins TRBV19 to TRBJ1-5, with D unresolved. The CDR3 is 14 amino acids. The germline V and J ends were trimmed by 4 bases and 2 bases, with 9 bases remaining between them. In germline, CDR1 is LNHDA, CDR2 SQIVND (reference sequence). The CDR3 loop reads CASSKERRNQPQHF. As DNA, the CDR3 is TGTGCCAGTAGTAAGGAGAGGCGCAATCAGCCCCAGCATTTT.

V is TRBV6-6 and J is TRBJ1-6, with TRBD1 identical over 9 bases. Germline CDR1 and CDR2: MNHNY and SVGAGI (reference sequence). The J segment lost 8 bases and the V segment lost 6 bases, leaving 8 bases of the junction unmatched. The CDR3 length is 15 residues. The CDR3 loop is CASRSRDREDSPLHF. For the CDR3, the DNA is TGTGCCAGCAGAAGCCGGGACAGGGAAGATTCACCCCTCCACTTT.

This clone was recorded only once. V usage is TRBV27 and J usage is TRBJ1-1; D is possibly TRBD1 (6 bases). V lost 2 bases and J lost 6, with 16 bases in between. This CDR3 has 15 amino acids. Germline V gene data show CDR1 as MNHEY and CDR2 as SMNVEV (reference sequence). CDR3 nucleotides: TGTGCCAGCAGTTTAATGACAGGTATAGGAGCTGAAGCTTTCTTT. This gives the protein CASSLMTGIGAEAFF.

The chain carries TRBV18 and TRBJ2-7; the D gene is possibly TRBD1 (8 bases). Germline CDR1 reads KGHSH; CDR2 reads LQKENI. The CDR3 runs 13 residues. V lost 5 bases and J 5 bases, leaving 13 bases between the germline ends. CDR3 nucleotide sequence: TGTGCCAGCTCAAGCGGGACAGGAAACGAGCAGTACTTC. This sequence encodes CASSSGTGNEQYF.

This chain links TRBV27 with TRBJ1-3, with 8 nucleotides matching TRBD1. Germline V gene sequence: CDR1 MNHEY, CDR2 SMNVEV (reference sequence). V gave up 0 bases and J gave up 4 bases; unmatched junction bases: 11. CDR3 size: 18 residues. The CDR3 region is CASSLSTGVVLRGNTIYF. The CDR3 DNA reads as TGTGCCAGCAGTTTATCGACAGGGGTTGTGCTCCGAGGAAACACCATATATTTT.

CDR3 DNA: TGTGCCAGCAGTAAAAATGCCCGCGGCAGGAGGTTCGCCGGGGAGCTGTTTTTT. Amino acid sequence: CASSKNARGRRFAGELFF. The chain couples TRBV21-1 to TRBJ2-2; TRBD2 is taken as the D call from the table, unchecked against the DNA. TRBV21-1 is a listed pseudogene. The CDR3 length is 18 residues.

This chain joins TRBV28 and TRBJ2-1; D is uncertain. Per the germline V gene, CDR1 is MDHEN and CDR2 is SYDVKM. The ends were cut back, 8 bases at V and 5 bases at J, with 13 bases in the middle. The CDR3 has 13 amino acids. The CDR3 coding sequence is TGTGCCAGCCTCCATTGGCGGAACAATGAGCAGTTCTTC. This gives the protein CASLHWRNNEQFF.

CDR3 sequence reads: CASSYRASSYEQYF. CDR3 nucleotide sequence: TGTGCCAGCAGTTACAGGGCCAGCTCCTACGAGCAGTACTTC. This chain uses TRBV6-5 with TRBJ2-7; D unclear. Trimming left V 2 bases short and J 0 bases short, with 8 bases between. The CDR3 spans 14 residues. Per germline, CDR1 MNHEY and CDR2 SVGAGI.

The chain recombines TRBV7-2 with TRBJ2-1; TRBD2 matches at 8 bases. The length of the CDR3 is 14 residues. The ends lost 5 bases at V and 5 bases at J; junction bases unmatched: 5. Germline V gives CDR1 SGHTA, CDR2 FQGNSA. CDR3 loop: CASSMTSANNEQFF. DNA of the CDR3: TGTGCCAGCAGCATGACTAGCGCAAACAATGAGCAGTTCTTC.

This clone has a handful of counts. The chain's CDR3 is CASSFQFRGTDTQYF. DNA of the CDR3: TGTGCCAGCAGTTTCCAATTCCGGGGCACAGATACGCAGTATTTT. The chain combines TRBV6-6 with TRBJ2-3; D unresolved. Trimming left V 4 bases short and J 1 base short, with 12 bases between. Germline CDR1 is MNHNY and CDR2 is SVGAGI (reference sequence). CDR3 length equals 15 residues.

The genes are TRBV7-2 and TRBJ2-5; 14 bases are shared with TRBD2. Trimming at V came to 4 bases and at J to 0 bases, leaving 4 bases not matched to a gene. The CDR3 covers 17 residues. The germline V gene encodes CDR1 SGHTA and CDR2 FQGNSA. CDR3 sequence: CASSSGLAGVYQETQYF. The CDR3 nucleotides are TGTGCCAGCAGCTCGGGACTAGCGGGGGTGTACCAAGAGACCCAGTACTTC.

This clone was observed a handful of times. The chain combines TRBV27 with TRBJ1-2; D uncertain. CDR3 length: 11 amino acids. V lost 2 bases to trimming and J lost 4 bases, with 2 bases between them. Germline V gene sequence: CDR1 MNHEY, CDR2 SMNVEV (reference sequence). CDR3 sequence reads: CASSLVYGYTF. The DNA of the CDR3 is TGTGCCAGCAGTTTAGTCTATGGCTACACCTTC.

The CDR3: CASSSSSGGATDTQYF. The CDR3 bases are TGTGCCAGCAGTTCTTCTAGCGGGGGGGCTACAGATACGCAGTATTTT. The chain links TRBV6-5 to TRBJ2-3; 12 nucleotides match TRBD2. The V segment lost 4 bases and the J segment 3 bases; nucleotides outside the gene matches: 5. The CDR3 runs 16 residues. Per germline, CDR1 MNHEY and CDR2 SVGAGI.

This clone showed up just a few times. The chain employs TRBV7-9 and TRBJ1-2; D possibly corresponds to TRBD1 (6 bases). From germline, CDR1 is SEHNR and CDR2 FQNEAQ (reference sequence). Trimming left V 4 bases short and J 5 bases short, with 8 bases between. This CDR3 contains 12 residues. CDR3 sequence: CASSYGQYGYTF. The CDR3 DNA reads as TGTGCCAGCAGCTACGGACAGTATGGCTACACCTTC. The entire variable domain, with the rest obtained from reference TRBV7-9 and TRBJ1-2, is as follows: DTGVSQNPRHKITKRGQNVTFRCDPISEHNRLYWYRQTLGQGPEFLTYFQNEAQLEKSRLLSDRFSAERPKGSFSTLEIQRTEQGDSAMYLCASSYGQYGYTFGSGTRLTVV.

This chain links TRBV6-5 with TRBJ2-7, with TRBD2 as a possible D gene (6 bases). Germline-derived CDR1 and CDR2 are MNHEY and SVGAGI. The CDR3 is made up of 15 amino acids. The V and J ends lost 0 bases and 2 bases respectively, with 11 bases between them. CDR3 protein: CASSYSTGLAYEQYF. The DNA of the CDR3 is TGTGCCAGCAGTTACTCGACGGGACTCGCCTACGAGCAGTACTTC.

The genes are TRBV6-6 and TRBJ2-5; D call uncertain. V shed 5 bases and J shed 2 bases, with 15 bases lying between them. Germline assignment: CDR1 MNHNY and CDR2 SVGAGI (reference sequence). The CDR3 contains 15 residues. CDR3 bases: TGTGCCAGCAGTCGAGCCCGTGCGGAGCAAGAGACCCAGTACTTC. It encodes CASSRARAEQETQYF.

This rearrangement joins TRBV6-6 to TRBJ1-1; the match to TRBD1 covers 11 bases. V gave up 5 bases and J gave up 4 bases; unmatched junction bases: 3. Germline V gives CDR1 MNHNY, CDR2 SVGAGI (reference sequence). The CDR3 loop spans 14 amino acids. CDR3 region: CASSKGQGVTEAFF. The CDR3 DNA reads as TGTGCCAGCAGTAAGGGACAGGGGGTCACTGAAGCTTTCTTT.

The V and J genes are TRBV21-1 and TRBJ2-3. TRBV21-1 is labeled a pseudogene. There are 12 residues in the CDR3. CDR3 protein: CASGKRTDTQYF. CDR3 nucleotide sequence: TGTGCCAGCGGGAAACGCACAGATACGCAGTATTTT.

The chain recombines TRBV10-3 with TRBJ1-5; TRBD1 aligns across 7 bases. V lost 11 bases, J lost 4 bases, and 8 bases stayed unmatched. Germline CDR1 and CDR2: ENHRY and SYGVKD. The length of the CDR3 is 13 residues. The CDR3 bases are TGTGCCTCCGCCGGGACAGAGAATCAGCCCCAGCATTTT. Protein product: CASAGTENQPQHF.

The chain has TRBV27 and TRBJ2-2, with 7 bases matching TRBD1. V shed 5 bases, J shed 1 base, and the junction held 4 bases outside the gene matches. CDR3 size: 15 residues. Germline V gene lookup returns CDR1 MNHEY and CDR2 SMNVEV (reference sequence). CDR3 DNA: TGTGCCAGCAGTCAAAGGACAGGGAACACCGGGGAGCTGTTTTTT. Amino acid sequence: CASSQRTGNTGELFF.